This entry concerns a single TCR beta chain. Its antigen is unknown. TCRdb's table, derived via immunoSEQ multiplex PCR, lists solely in-frame clones and lacks some. The data hold some 2,400,000 clones, with about 94% observed a single time. The CDR3 extends over 15 amino acids. V shed 3 bases and J shed 1 base, with 13 bases lying between them. Germline values: CDR1 KGHSH, CDR2 LQKENI. This specimen belongs to a study of shared clonotypes between healthy human individuals. Study-wide results and limits: Since donors were few, the genetic and exposure-history diversity represented was limited.

Material for sequencing was naive CD4+ T cells sorted from blood. Subset denoted: CD45RA+ positively selected. This receptor was obtained from a man aged 18 to 29 in good health. This rearrangement joins TRBV18 to TRBJ2-7, with D tentatively TRBD1 (5 bases). In nucleotides, the CDR3 is TGTGCCAGCTCACCGGCCGGTTCAGGGTCCTACGAGCAGTACTTC. Translated, it gives CASSPAGSGSYEQYF.